Following are 32 T cell receptor beta chains from one sample sequenced in a study. TCRdb re-called the 5' RACE reads through MiXCR, storing one row per CDR3 protein. This table holds some 62,000 distinct CDR3 sequences, nearly 30% found once. The sequenced material came from tumor-infiltrating naive CD4+ T cells sorted from the breast tumor. Specified subset: naive CD4+ T cells, CD4+CD45RA+CD25-. These receptors all stem from a female donor with breast cancer.

This clonotype was detected a few times. V usage is TRBV28 and J usage is TRBJ2-1, with TRBD2 identical over 12 bases. With V trimmed by 8 bases and J by 9 bases, 17 bases remained unmatched. Germline CDR1 is MDHEN and CDR2 is SYDVKM. The length of the CDR3 is 17 residues. The CDR3 region is CASQAPRTGLAGSEQFF. In DNA, the CDR3 is TGTGCCAGCCAAGCCCCAAGAACCGGACTAGCGGGATCTGAGCAGTTCTTC.

As for this clonotype: The CDR3 ends on some other residue instead of the conserved phenylalanine or tryptophan, so this is likely a read error. V is TRBV7-9 and J is TRBJ1-1; possibly TRBD1 for D (5 bases). Germline lookup yields CDR1 SEHNR and CDR2 FQNEAQ (reference sequence). V lost 4 bases and J lost 2, with 5 bases in between. This CDR3 comprises 12 residues. The CDR3 DNA follows: TGTGCCAGCAGCTGGGACAACACTGAAGCTTTCTCT. This sequence encodes CASSWDNTEAFS.

This clonotype was counted between two and nine times. The J gene is TRBJ2-1, the V gene TRBV7-2; D is unclear. The CDR3 extends over 15 amino acids. Germline assignment: CDR1 SGHTA and CDR2 FQGNSA. Trimming shortened V by 1 base and J by 2 bases, and 9 bases separated the two germline ends. CDR3 in DNA: TGTGCCAGCAGCTTAGGGGTCGGGCCCTACAATGAGCAGTTCTTC. Residues: CASSLGVGPYNEQFF.

This clonotype was found a few times. The chain recombines TRBV5-1 with TRBJ2-2, with D maybe TRBD1 (6 bases). V dropped 0 bases and J dropped 7 bases, with 10 bases sitting between them. Per germline, CDR1 SGHRS and CDR2 YFSETQ. The CDR3 has 14 amino acids. Here the CDR3 DNA reads TGCGCCAGCAGCTTGGCACAGGGCGGCGGGGAGCTGTTTTTT. Translating gives CASSLAQGGGELFF.

This clonotype was recorded at least ten times. The CDR3 nucleotides are TGTGCCAGCAGCGTGGGACAGATAACGGAGGAGCAGTTCTTC. Translated, it gives CASSVGQITEEQFF. The genes are TRBV5-4 and TRBJ2-1, with TRBD1 matching over 7 bases. After removal of 4 bases from V and 10 bases from J, the junction contained 11 bases not matched to a gene. Per the germline V gene, CDR1 is SGHNT and CDR2 is YYREEE (reference sequence). The CDR3 extends over 14 amino acids.

The chain couples TRBV7-3 to TRBJ1-1; D not resolved. Germline assignment: CDR1 SGHTA and CDR2 FQGTGA. The CDR3 loop spans 13 amino acids. Deletions cut 8 bases from V and 5 bases from J, with 15 bases between. CDR3 sequence reads: CASQDRGNTEAFF. The DNA for the CDR3 is TGTGCCAGCCAGGACCGAGGGAATACTGAAGCTTTCTTT. The complete variable domain, with remaining parts taken from reference TRBV7-3 and TRBJ1-1, reads GAGVSQTPSNKVTEKGKYVELRCDPISGHTALYWYRQSLGQGPEFLIYFQGTGAADDSGLPNDRFFAVRPEGSVSTLKIQRTERGDSAVYLCASQDRGNTEAFFGQGTRLTVV.

The chain combines TRBV7-2 with TRBJ2-2; a weak D match, TRBD2 (6 bases). CDR3 length: 15 amino acids. Trimming took off 4 bases at V and 2 bases at J, with 11 bases between the two ends. CDR1 is SGHTA, CDR2 FQGNSA, per germline. CDR3 nucleotide sequence: TGTGCCAGCAGCTCGACTAGTCGAAACACCGGGGAGCTGTTTTTT. Its translation is CASSSTSRNTGELFF. The complete variable domain, with remaining parts taken from reference TRBV7-2 and TRBJ2-2, reads GAGVSQSPSNKVTEKGKDVELRCDPISGHTALYWYRQSLGQGLEFLIYFQGNSAPDKSGLPSDRFSAERTGGSVSTLTIQRTQQEDSAVYLCASSSTSRNTGELFFGEGSRLTVL.

The chain joins TRBV7-9 to TRBJ1-2; TRBD1 is a possible D gene (6 bases). The CDR3 spans 13 residues. Per the germline V gene, CDR1 is SEHNR and CDR2 is FQNEAQ (reference sequence). The V end was cut by 3 bases, the J end by 2 bases, with 7 bases between. The CDR3 coding sequence is TGTGCCAGCAGCTTCGGACAGAACTATGGCTACACCTTC. It encodes CASSFGQNYGYTF.

This chain joins TRBV4-1 and TRBJ2-7; unclear D gene. V was cut by 0 bases and J by 0 bases, with 3 bases left in between. CDR3 length: 13 residues. CDR1 MGHRA and CDR2 YSYEKL come from the germline V gene. CDR3 sequence: CASSQEASYEQYF. In DNA form, the CDR3 reads TGCGCCAGCAGCCAAGAGGCCTCCTACGAGCAGTACTTC.

V and J are TRBV15 and TRBJ1-5; D is unclear. The V gene lost 3 bases and the J gene lost 6 bases, with 9 bases spanning the gap. This CDR3 is built from 13 residues. Germline loops: CDR1 LNHNV, CDR2 YYDKDF (reference sequence). Written as DNA, the CDR3 is TGTGCCACCAGCAGGCTTCAAGGTCAGCCCCAGCATTTT. It codes for CATSRLQGQPQHF.

This clonotype showed up just a few times. The chain couples TRBV4-2 to TRBJ2-1; D ambiguous. There are 13 residues in the CDR3. Germline CDR1 reads LGHNA; CDR2 reads YNFKEQ. Deletions cut 6 bases from V and 2 bases from J, with 8 bases between. The CDR3 DNA follows: TGTGCCAGCAGGTCCAGAGCCTACAATGAGCAGTTCTTC. It encodes CASRSRAYNEQFF.

In its sample, this clonotype was seen a few times. The rearrangement uses TRBV4-3 and TRBJ1-2; D might be TRBD1 (6 bases). The CDR3 loop spans 15 amino acids. Germline V gene lookup returns CDR1 LGHNA and CDR2 YSLEER. V was pared by 0 bases and J by 6 bases, with 14 bases between. CDR3 sequence: CASSQDTGGWDGYTF. The DNA for the CDR3 is TGCGCCAGCAGCCAAGATACGGGGGGCTGGGATGGCTACACCTTC.

The chain links TRBV18 to TRBJ1-2; D is possibly TRBD1 (6 bases). V was trimmed by 5 bases and J by 7 bases, leaving 17 bases between them. Per the germline V gene, CDR1 is KGHSH and CDR2 is LQKENI. The CDR3 sequence is 14 residues long. The DNA for the CDR3 is TGTGCCAGCTCATCCATCACAGGGAAGTCTGGCTACACCTTC. Encoded protein: CASSSITGKSGYTF.

This clonotype was counted between two and nine times. The chain employs TRBV20-1 and TRBJ2-5; the D is unclear. The CDR3 has 11 amino acids. V lost 3 bases, J lost 4 bases, and 6 bases lay in between. In germline, CDR1 is DFQATT, CDR2 SNEGSKA (reference sequence). The CDR3: CSASPSETQYF. The CDR3 coding sequence is TGCAGTGCTAGCCCATCAGAGACCCAGTACTTC.

This clonotype was picked up many times. The CDR3 DNA follows: TGCAGCGTACCCAAGCGACAGGGGAGTAATGAGCAGTTCTTC. It codes for CSVPKRQGSNEQFF. The chain joins TRBV29-1 to TRBJ2-1; 8 positions match TRBD1. The V gene's germline CDR1 is SQVTM and CDR2 ANQGSEA. This CDR3 is 14 amino acids long. V lost 6 bases to trimming and J lost 7 bases; unmatched junction nucleotides: 11.

This clonotype turned up a few times. As DNA, the CDR3 is TGTGCCAGCAGCCCCTTTGGGGTAGGGGCGAACACTGAAGCTTTCTTT. Residues: CASSPFGVGANTEAFF. The genes are TRBV12-3 or TRBV12-4 and TRBJ1-1; D possibly corresponds to TRBD1 (5 bases). This CDR3 comprises 16 residues. The ends were cut back, 6 bases at V and 1 base at J, with 18 bases in the middle.

The chain joins TRBV15 to TRBJ1-3; D is ambiguous. This CDR3 has 10 residues. V gave up 7 bases and J gave up 6 bases, with 4 bases separating them. CDR1 is LNHNV, CDR2 YYDKDF, per germline (reference sequence). The CDR3, as DNA: TGTGCCACCACCCTAAACACCATATATTTT. Amino acids: CATTLNTIYF.

This clonotype was seen ten or more times. The genes are TRBV29-1 and TRBJ1-2; maybe TRBD1 (5 bases). Trimming took off 6 bases at V and 8 bases at J, with 13 bases between the two ends. Germline CDR1 and CDR2: SQVTM and ANQGSEA. CDR3 length: 11 residues. This chain's CDR3 is CSVRQQDGYTF. CDR3 in DNA: TGCAGCGTGCGCCAACAGGACGGCTACACCTTC.

The rearrangement uses TRBV4-3 and TRBJ2-7; 9 bases match TRBD1. Trimming removed 1 base from V and 9 bases from J; junction bases left unmatched: 4. This CDR3 has 13 residues. From germline, CDR1 is LGHNA and CDR2 YSLEER. The CDR3 DNA reads as TGCGCCAGCAGCCAAGTCACAGGGGGCGGGCAGTACTTC. Translated, it gives CASSQVTGGGQYF.

The CDR3 nucleotides read TGCAGTGCTGAGGGAGGAAGAGATACGCAGTATTTT. Translated: CSAEGGRDTQYF. The chain joins TRBV20-1 to TRBJ2-3, with D perhaps matching TRBD2 (6 bases). Trimming cost V 5 bases and J 5 bases, with 11 bases left between them. The CDR3 loop spans 12 amino acids. Germline V gives CDR1 DFQATT, CDR2 SNEGSKA (reference sequence).

The rearrangement joins TRBV4-3 to TRBJ1-1; no clear D gene. V was pared by 0 bases and J by 7 bases, with 12 bases between. CDR1 and CDR2 (germline): LGHNA, YSLEER. There are 14 residues in the CDR3. CDR3 coding DNA: TGCGCCAGCAGCCAAGATCCTGCCACAGATGAAGCTTTCTTT. It codes for CASSQDPATDEAFF.

Comments on this clonotype: As the CDR3 is not closed by the conserved phenylalanine or tryptophan, this likely results from a read error. The rearrangement joins TRBV6-6 to TRBJ2-5; 9 bases map to TRBD2. V shed 5 bases, J shed 3 bases, and the junction held 13 bases outside the gene matches. The CDR3 is made up of 17 amino acids. In germline, CDR1 is MNHNY, CDR2 SVGAGI (reference sequence). CDR3 sequence reads: CASSPGEGGGAEETQYL. In nucleotides, the CDR3 is TGTGCCAGCAGTCCTGGAGAGGGCGGGGGGGCGGAAGAGACCCAGTACCTC.

Ten or more counts support this clonotype. The rearrangement links TRBV2 to TRBJ2-3; 9 bases align to TRBD1. This CDR3 contains 14 residues. With V trimmed by 7 bases and J by 3 bases, 5 bases remained unmatched. The germline V gene encodes CDR1 SNHLY and CDR2 FYNNEI. The CDR3 reads CASTDRGRTDTQYF. In DNA, the CDR3 is TGTGCCAGCACAGACAGGGGGAGGACAGATACGCAGTATTTT. The variable domain in full, completed from reference TRBV2 and TRBJ2-3, reads EPEVTQTPSHQVTQMGQEVILRCVPISNHLYFYWYRQILGQKVEFLVSFYNNEISEKSEIFDDQFSVERPDGSNFTLKIRSTKLEDSAMYFCASTDRGRTDTQYFGPGTRLTVL.

The CDR3 DNA sequence: TGTGCCAGCAGGGGGAGTCCAGGGCCCTACGAGCAGTACTTC. Amino acid sequence: CASRGSPGPYEQYF. The chain joins TRBV7-9 to TRBJ2-7; either TRBD1 or TRBD2 may fit D (5 bases each). This CDR3 region has 14 residues. The V end lost 6 bases, the J end lost 2 bases, and 14 bases lay between the germline ends. Germline CDR1 is SEHNR and CDR2 is FQNEAQ (reference sequence).

This clonotype was observed at least ten times. The V call is TRBV7-2, the J call TRBJ1-4; unclear D gene. CDR1 is SGHTA, CDR2 FQGNSA, per germline. The CDR3 consists of 17 residues. Trimming removed 1 base from V and 0 bases from J, with 12 bases in between. The CDR3 protein is CASSLERQAATNEKLFF. DNA of the CDR3: TGTGCCAGCAGCTTAGAGAGGCAGGCTGCAACTAATGAAAAACTGTTTTTT.

V and J are TRBV5-1 and TRBJ2-1; D uncertain. Germline V lookup: CDR1 SGHRS, CDR2 YFSETQ. There are 15 residues in the CDR3. V dropped 2 bases and J dropped 5 bases, with 14 bases sitting between them. CDR3 region: CASSFGNVVDNEQFF. CDR3 nucleotides: TGCGCCAGCAGCTTTGGGAACGTGGTCGACAATGAGCAGTTCTTC.

A word on this clonotype: Compared with germline, one end of the junction differs, possibly owing to a read error. The rearrangement uses TRBV5-5 and TRBJ1-6; 8 nucleotides line up with TRBD1. This CDR3 comprises 16 residues. Germline V gene lookup returns CDR1 SGHKS and CDR2 YYEKEE (reference sequence). Here the CDR3 reads CASRSTRQGTGSPLYF. Written as DNA, the CDR3 is TGTGCCAGCAGATCAACCCGACAGGGGACGGGTTCACCCCTCTACTTT.

The gene calls are TRBV10-2 and TRBJ2-1; D is possibly TRBD1 (6 bases). Germline V gives CDR1 WSHSY, CDR2 SAAADI. The V end lost 2 bases, the J end lost 12 bases, and 17 bases lay between the germline ends. The CDR3 consists of 14 residues. CDR3 bases: TGCGCCAGCAGTGAGACGCCGAACAGGGTAGGGCAGTTCTTC. It translates to CASSETPNRVGQFF.

V usage is TRBV7-2 and J usage is TRBJ2-7; the D gene is possibly TRBD1 (5 bases). V lost 5 bases, J lost 3 bases, and 8 bases lay in between. There are 12 residues in the CDR3. Germline assignment: CDR1 SGHTA and CDR2 FQGNSA. CDR3 sequence reads: CASSRTSYEQYF. The CDR3 coding sequence is TGTGCCAGCAGCCGGACAAGCTACGAGCAGTACTTC.

The V call is TRBV5-6, the J call TRBJ2-3; TRBD1 matches 9 bases. Trimming at V came to 6 bases and at J to 0 bases, leaving 5 bases not matched to a gene. The CDR3 consists of 15 residues. Germline assignment: CDR1 SGHDT and CDR2 YYEEEE. CDR3 sequence reads: CASIRDRVSTDTQYF. The CDR3 DNA reads TGTGCCAGCATCAGGGACAGGGTCAGCACAGATACGCAGTATTTT.

The J gene is TRBJ1-5, the V gene TRBV6-1, with unresolved D. Trimming removed 5 bases at V and 0 bases at J, with 17 bases between. This CDR3 is 17 amino acids long. CDR1 and CDR2 from the germline V gene are MNHNS and SASEGT. The CDR3 nucleotides are TGTGCCAGCAGTAAACGGAGGCAGATACTTAGCAATCAGCCCCAGCATTTT. Its translation is CASSKRRQILSNQPQHF.

This clonotype occurred a few times. The rearrangement uses TRBV12-3 or TRBV12-4 and TRBJ2-3; tentative D call: TRBD2 (6 bases). The CDR3 consists of 13 residues. V lost 6 bases and J lost 4, with 11 bases in between. The CDR3 DNA reads TGTGCCAGCAGGGGGGAGGCTGCAGATACGCAGTATTTT. Its protein product is CASRGEAADTQYF.